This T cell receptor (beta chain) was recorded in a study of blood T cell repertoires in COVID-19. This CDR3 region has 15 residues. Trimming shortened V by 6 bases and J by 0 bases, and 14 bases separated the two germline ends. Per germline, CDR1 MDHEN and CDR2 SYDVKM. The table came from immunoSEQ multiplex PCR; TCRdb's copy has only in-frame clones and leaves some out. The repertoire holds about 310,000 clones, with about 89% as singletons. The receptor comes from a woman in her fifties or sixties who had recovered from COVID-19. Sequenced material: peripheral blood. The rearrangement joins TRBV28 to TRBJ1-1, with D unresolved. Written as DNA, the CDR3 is TGTGCCAGCAGCACGAAAACCCACATGAACACTGAAGCTTTCTTT. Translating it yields CASSTKTHMNTEAFF.